This T cell receptor (beta chain) appears in the sequencing data of a study of blood T cell repertoires in COVID-19. Study context: COVID-19 samples, acute and convalescent, were from the United States, Italy and Spain. PBMCs, B-cell-depleted T cells, or T cells provided the cDNA or gDNA that made up the material.

CDR1 is SGHRS and CDR2 is YFSETQ in the germline V gene. The CDR3 extends over 15 amino acids. J was trimmed by 8 bases and V by 0 bases; bases with no gene match: 4. As handled by the study authors: Estimates of nucleated cell counts were drawn from the amplification of reference gene primers. Using immunoSEQ multiplex PCR, the repertoire was profiled, and TCRdb retains in-frame clones only, with some absent. That table is the source of V, J and clone size, and D and trimming were worked out from the DNA. The table lists about 440,000 clones, about 89% of them singletons. V and J are TRBV5-1 and TRBJ1-6; 8 positions match TRBD1. Material for sequencing was peripheral blood. This TCR was recovered from a woman in her thirties with acute or convalescent COVID-19. This CDR3 is CASSLAGTGYSPLHF. The CDR3 region has the DNA TGCGCCAGCAGCTTGGCCGGGACAGGTTATTCACCCCTCCACTTT.